The T cell receptor beta chain described here comes from a study of blood T cell repertoires in COVID-19. In the study overall: In each case, the material was cDNA or gDNA derived from T cells, B-cell-depleted T cells, or PBMCs.

In the study's own analysis: Amplification from reference gene primers served as the basis for estimated nucleated cell counts. Clones were sequenced by immunoSEQ multiplex PCR, and TCRdb holds only the in-frame ones, with some missing. The DNA gave D and trimming, while V, J and clone size come from that table. The top ten hold about 18% of the sample, which has 250,000 to 350,000 clones, roughly 90% seen once. Trimming removed 4 bases from V and 3 bases from J; junction bases left unmatched: 11. The CDR3 is made up of 17 amino acids. From germline, CDR1 is KGHDR and CDR2 SFDVKD. Self-reported history from a screening survey and questionnaire set each donor's cohort.

V gene TRBV24-1 combines with J gene TRBJ2-1; TRBD1 aligns across 7 bases. The sample consisted of PBMCs or T cells enriched from blood (not recorded which). This clonotype was sampled from a woman aged 30 to 39 who had recovered from COVID-19. The CDR3 spells CATSDRDSLVFYNEQFF. CDR3 coding DNA: TGTGCCACCAGTGACAGGGACAGCTTAGTCTTCTACAATGAGCAGTTCTTC.